The clone carrying this T cell receptor beta chain was detected only once. The CDR3 consists of 11 residues. V gave up 6 bases and J gave up 12 bases; unmatched junction bases: 7. This sample is drawn from a study of blood T cell repertoires in COVID-19. This table comes from immunoSEQ multiplex PCR, and its TCRdb copy is limited to in-frame clones, with some not included. The sample includes hundreds of thousands of clones, 85% to 90% of them seen just once. The receptor was isolated from a woman between 18 and 30 years old with acute COVID-19. The sequenced material came from PBMCs or T cells enriched from blood (not recorded which). This chain joins TRBV12-3 or TRBV12-4 and TRBJ2-7, with 8 nucleotides matching TRBD1. Written as DNA, the CDR3 is TGTGCCAGCAGCCACCGGACAGGGTTGTACTTC. As protein: CASSHRTGLYF.